The text below deals with one T cell receptor (beta chain). The antigen is not known. These data are taken from a study of cytomegalovirus exposure and HLA in healthy donors. Regarding the study as a whole: The authors excluded some V segments, including TRBV6-2 and TRBV6-3, as indistinguishable. Testing in vitro showed a few CMV-associated chains specific for CMV antigens. Diagnosis of cytomegalovirus status made by the classifier reportedly showed high specificity and sensitivity. Rarity held for most TCR sequences, but there were some public TCRs that occurred in many donors.

This CDR3 has 13 amino acids. The V gene lost 3 bases and the J gene lost 9 bases, with 12 bases spanning the gap. The germline V gene encodes CDR1 SGHTA and CDR2 FQGTGA. A multiplex PCR was run with 60 Vbeta primers and 13 Jbeta primers. Assay: immunoSEQ multiplex PCR; the TCRdb copy retains only in-frame clones and omits some. This sample has 95,000 to 150,000 clones, with roughly 80% found just once. The clonotype originates from a woman aged 40 to 49 in good health and CMV-seropositive. The specimen sequenced was PBMCs. J is TRBJ2-1 and V is TRBV7-3; possible D gene TRBD2, 5 bases. CDR3 DNA: TGTGCCAGCAGCTTTGACGGGGTGGGTGAGCAGTTCTTC. Its protein is CASSFDGVGEQFF.